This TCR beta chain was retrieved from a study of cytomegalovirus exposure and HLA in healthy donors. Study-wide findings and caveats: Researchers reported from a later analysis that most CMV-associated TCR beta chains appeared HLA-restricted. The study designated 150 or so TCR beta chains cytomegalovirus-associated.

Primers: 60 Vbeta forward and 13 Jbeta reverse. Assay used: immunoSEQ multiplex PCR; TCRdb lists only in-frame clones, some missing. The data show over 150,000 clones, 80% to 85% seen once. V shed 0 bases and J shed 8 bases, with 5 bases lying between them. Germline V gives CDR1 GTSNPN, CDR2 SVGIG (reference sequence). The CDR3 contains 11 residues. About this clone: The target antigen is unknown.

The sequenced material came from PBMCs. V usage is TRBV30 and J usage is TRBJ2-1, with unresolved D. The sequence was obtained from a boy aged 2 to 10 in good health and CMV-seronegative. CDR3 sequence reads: CAWSVAHEQFF. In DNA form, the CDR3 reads TGTGCCTGGAGTGTAGCCCATGAGCAGTTCTTC.